The sequence of this TCR beta chain was determined in a study of blood T cell repertoires in COVID-19. Data came from immunoSEQ multiplex PCR; TCRdb stores just in-frame clones and leaves some out. The table lists about 150,000 clones, 70% to 85% of them singletons. The CDR3 consists of 15 residues. V was clipped by 0 bases and J by 5 bases; unmatched bases: 2. Germline V gene sequence: CDR1 LGHNA, CDR2 YSLEER. This sequence originates from an elderly woman with acute or convalescent COVID-19. Material: peripheral blood. J is TRBJ2-1 and V is TRBV4-3; 9 bases are a match to TRBD2. The CDR3 DNA reads TGCGCCAGCAGCCAAGAACTAGCGGGTAACAATGAGCAGTTCTTC. This sequence encodes CASSQELAGNNEQFF.